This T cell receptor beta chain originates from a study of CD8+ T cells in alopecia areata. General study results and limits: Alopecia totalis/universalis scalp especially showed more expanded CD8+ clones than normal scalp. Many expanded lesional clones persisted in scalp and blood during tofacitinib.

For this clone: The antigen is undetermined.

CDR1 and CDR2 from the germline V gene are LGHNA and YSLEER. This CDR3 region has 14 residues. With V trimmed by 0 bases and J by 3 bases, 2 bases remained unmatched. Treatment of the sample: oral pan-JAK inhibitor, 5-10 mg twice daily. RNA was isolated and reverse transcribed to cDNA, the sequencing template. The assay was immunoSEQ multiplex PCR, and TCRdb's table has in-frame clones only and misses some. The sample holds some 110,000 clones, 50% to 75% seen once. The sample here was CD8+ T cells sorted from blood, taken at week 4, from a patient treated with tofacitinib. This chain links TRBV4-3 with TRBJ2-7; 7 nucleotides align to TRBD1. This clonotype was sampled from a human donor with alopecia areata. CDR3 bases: TGCGCCAGCAGCCAAGATCGACAGGGCTACGAGCAGTACTTC. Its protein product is CASSQDRQGYEQYF.